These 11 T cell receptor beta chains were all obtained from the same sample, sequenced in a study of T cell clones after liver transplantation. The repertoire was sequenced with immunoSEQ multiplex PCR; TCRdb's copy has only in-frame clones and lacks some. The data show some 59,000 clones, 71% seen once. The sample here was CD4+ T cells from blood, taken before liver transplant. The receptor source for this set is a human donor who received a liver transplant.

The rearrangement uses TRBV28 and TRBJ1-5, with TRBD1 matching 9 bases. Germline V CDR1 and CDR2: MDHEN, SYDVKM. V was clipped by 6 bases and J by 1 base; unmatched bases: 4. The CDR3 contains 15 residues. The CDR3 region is CASRKQGASNQPQHF. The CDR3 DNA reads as TGTGCCAGCAGAAAACAGGGGGCAAGCAATCAGCCCCAGCATTTT.

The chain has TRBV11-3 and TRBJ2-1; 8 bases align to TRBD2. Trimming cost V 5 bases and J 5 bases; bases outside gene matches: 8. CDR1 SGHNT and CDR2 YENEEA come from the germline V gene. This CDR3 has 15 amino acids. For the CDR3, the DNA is TGTGCCAGCAGCGCACGTCGGGGGGGCCACAATGAGCAGTTCTTC. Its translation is CASSARRGGHNEQFF.

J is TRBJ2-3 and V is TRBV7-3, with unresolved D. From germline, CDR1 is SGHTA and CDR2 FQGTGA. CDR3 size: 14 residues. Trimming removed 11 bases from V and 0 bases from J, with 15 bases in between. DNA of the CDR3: TGTGCCCTCTGGAGCTATTCTAGCACAGATACGCAGTATTTT. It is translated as CALWSYSSTDTQYF.

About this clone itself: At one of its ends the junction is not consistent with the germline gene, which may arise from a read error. The CDR3 reads CASSEDRPETQYF. The CDR3 DNA reads TGTGCCAGCAGCGAAGACAGGCCGGAGACCCAGTACTTC. This chain links TRBV6-1 with TRBJ2-5; a possible D gene is TRBD1 (6 bases). The germline CDR1 and CDR2 sequences are MNHNS and SASEGT. CDR3 length: 13 residues.

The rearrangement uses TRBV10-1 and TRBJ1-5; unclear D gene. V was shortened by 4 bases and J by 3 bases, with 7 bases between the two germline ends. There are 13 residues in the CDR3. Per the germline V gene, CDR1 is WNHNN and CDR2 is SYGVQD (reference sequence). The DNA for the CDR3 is TGCGCCAGCAGTGGAGGGATCAATCAGCCCCAGCATTTT. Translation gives CASSGGINQPQHF.

In DNA form, the CDR3 reads TGTGCCAGCAGCTTTGGGCAGGGGAGAGGCTACACCTTC. Translating it yields CASSFGQGRGYTF. The J gene is TRBJ1-2, the V gene TRBV7-3; a weak D match, TRBD1 (6 bases). Deletions cut 3 bases from V and 8 bases from J, with 13 bases between. Germline CDR1 is SGHTA and CDR2 is FQGTGA. This CDR3 has 13 residues.

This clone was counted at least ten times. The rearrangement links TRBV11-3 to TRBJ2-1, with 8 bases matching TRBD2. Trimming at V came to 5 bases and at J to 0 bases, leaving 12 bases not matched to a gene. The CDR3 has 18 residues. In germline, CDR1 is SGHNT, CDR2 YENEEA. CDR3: CASSPRGAGVSSYNEQFF. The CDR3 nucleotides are TGTGCCAGCAGCCCACGGGGAGCGGGGGTTAGCTCCTACAATGAGCAGTTCTTC. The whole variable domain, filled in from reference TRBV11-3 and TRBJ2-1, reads EAGVVQSPRYKIIEKKQPVAFWCNPISGHNTLYWYLQNLGQGPELLIRYENEEAVDDSQLPKDRFSAERLKGVDSTLKIQPAELGDSAVYLCASSPRGAGVSSYNEQFFGPGTRLTVL.

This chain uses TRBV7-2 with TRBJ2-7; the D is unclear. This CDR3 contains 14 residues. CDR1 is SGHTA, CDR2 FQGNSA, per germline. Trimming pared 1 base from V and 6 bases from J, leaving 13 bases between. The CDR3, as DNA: TGTGCCAGCAGCTTAGATGGGCAGCTTGCCGAGCAGTACTTC. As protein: CASSLDGQLAEQYF.

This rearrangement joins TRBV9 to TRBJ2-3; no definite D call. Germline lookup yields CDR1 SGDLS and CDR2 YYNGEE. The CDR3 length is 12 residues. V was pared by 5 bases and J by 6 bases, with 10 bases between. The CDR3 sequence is CASSRVTDTQYF. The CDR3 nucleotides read TGTGCCAGCAGTAGAGTAACTGATACGCAGTATTTT.

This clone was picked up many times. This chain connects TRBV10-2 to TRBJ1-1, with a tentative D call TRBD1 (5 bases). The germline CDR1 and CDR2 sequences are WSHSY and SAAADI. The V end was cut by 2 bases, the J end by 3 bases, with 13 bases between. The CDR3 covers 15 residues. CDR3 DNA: TGCGCCAGCAGTGAGGGACACATGCAGGACACTGAAGCTTTCTTT. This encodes CASSEGHMQDTEAFF.

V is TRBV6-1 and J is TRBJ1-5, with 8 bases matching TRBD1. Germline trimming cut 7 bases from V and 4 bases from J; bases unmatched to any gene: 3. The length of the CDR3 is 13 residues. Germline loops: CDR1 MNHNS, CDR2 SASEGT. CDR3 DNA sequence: TGTGCCAGCAATCGACAGGGGAATCAGCCCCAGCATTTT. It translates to CASNRQGNQPQHF.